This T cell receptor beta chain stems from a study of blood T cell repertoires in COVID-19. Study-level information: The analysed material was cDNA or gDNA that came from T cells, B-cell-depleted T cells, or PBMCs.

The CDR3 length is 13 residues. The V gene lost 6 bases and the J gene lost 3 bases, with 11 bases spanning the gap. Germline CDR1 is KGHSH and CDR2 is LQKENI. The assay was immunoSEQ multiplex PCR, and TCRdb's table has in-frame clones only and misses some. The sample lists about 75,000 clones; approximately 90% were seen once. The sequence was collected from a woman in her forties or fifties with acute or convalescent COVID-19. Sample: peripheral blood. The rearrangement links TRBV18 to TRBJ1-2; D not resolved. The CDR3 sequence: CASSGVGDYGYTF. CDR3 DNA: TGTGCCAGCTCCGGGGTCGGGGACTATGGCTACACCTTC.